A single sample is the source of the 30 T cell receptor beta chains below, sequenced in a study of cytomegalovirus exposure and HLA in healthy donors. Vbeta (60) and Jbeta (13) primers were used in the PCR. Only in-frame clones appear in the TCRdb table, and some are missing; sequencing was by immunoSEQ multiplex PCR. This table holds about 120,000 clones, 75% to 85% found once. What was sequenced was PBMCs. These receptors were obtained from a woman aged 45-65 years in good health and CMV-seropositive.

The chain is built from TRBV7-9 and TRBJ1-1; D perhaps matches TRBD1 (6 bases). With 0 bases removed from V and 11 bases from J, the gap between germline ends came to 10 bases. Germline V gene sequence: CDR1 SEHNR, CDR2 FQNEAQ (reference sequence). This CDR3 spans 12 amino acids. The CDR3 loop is CASSLANRVAFF. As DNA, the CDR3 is TGTGCCAGCAGCTTAGCGAACAGGGTCGCTTTCTTT.

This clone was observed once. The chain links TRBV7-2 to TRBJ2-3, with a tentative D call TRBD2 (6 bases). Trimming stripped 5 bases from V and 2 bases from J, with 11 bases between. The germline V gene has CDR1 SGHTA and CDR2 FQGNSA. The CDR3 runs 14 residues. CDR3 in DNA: TGTGCCAGCAGCATGGGAGGCCCCACAGATACGCAGTATTTT. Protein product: CASSMGGPTDTQYF.

CDR3 residues: CASSRGLAGGENYEQYF. The DNA of the CDR3 is TGTGCCAGCAGCCGAGGACTAGCGGGAGGGGAAAACTACGAGCAGTACTTC. The genes are TRBV4-2 and TRBJ2-7; 15 positions match TRBD2. V trimming: 4 bases; J trimming: 3 bases; junction bases outside the gene matches: 7. Germline assignment: CDR1 LGHNA and CDR2 YNFKEQ. CDR3 length: 17 amino acids.

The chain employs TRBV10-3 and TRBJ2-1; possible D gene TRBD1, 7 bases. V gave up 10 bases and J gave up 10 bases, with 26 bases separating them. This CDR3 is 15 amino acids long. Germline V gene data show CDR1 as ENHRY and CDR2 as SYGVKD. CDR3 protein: CATLRTGGPVGEQFF. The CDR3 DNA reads TGTGCCACCCTCCGGACAGGAGGGCCTGTGGGGGAGCAGTTCTTC.

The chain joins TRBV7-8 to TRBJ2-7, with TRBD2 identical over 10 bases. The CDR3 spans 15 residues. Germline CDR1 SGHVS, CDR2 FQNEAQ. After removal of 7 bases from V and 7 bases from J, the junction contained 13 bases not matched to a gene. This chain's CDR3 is CASTPDLAGVSEQYF. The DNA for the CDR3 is TGTGCCAGCACCCCGGATCTAGCGGGAGTAAGTGAGCAGTACTTC.

This chain's CDR3 is CASSLAGTSGDFNYEQYF. CDR3 nucleotides: TGCGCCAGCAGCTTGGCGGGGACTAGCGGGGACTTTAACTACGAGCAGTACTTC. J is TRBJ2-7 and V is TRBV5-1; 13 bases agree with TRBD2. Losses at the gene ends were 0 bases for V and 3 bases for J; bases not matched to a gene: 9. Germline lookup yields CDR1 SGHRS and CDR2 YFSETQ. This CDR3 region has 18 residues.

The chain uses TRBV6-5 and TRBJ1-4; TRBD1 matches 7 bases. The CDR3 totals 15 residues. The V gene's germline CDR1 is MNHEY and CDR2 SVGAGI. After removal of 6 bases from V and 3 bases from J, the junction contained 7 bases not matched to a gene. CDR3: CASRPTGEANEKLFF. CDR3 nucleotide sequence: TGTGCCAGCAGACCAACAGGGGAGGCTAATGAAAAACTGTTTTTT.

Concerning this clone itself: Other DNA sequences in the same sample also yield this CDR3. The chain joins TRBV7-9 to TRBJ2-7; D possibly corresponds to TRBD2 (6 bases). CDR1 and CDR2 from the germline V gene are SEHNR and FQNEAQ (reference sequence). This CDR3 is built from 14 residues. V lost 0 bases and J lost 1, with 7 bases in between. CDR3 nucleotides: TGTGCCAGCAGCTTAGCGGGAGGATCCTACGAGCAGTACTTC. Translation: CASSLAGGSYEQYF.

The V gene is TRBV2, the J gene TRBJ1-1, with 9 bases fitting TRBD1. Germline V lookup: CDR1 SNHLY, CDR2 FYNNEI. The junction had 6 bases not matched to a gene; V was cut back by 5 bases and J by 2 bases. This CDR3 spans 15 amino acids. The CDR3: CASSNRGHLNTEAFF. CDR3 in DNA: TGTGCCAGCAGTAACAGGGGGCATTTAAACACTGAAGCTTTCTTT.

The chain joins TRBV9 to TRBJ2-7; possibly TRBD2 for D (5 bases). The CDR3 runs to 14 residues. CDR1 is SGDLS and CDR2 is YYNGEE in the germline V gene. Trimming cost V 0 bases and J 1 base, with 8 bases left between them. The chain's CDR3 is CASSVGEGSYEQYF. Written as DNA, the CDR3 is TGTGCCAGCAGCGTAGGAGAGGGATCCTACGAGCAGTACTTC.

CDR3 in DNA: TGTGCCAGTAGTATAGCGGGTGAGACCCAGTACTTC. Protein product: CASSIAGETQYF. The J gene is TRBJ2-5, the V gene TRBV19; D is undetermined. With 1 base removed from V and 5 bases from J, the gap between germline ends came to 5 bases. The CDR3 extends over 12 amino acids. Germline loops: CDR1 LNHDA, CDR2 SQIVND (reference sequence).

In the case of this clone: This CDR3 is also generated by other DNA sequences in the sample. The CDR3 spells CASSSEGGAYEQYF. Written as DNA, the CDR3 is TGTGCCAGCAGTTCCGAGGGAGGGGCCTACGAGCAGTACTTC. J is TRBJ2-7 and V is TRBV7-9, with TRBD2 matching 7 bases. The J segment lost 2 bases and the V segment lost 6 bases, leaving 7 bases of the junction unmatched. This CDR3 comprises 14 residues. CDR1 SEHNR and CDR2 FQNEAQ come from the germline V gene (reference sequence).

The CDR3 DNA is TGTGCCAGCAGCTTGGTACAGGGCAGCGGCTACACCTTC. This sequence encodes CASSLVQGSGYTF. The chain is built from TRBV5-4 and TRBJ1-2, with D possibly being TRBD1 (6 bases). V gave up 0 bases and J gave up 8 bases, with 11 bases separating them. The CDR3 contains 13 residues. Germline CDR1 is SGHNT and CDR2 is YYREEE (reference sequence). Full variable domain (missing parts from reference TRBV5-4 and TRBJ1-2): ETGVTQSPTHLIKTRGQQVTLRCSSQSGHNTVSWYQQALGQGPQFIFQYYREEENGRGNFPPRFSGLQFPNYSSELNVNALELDDSALYLCASSLVQGSGYTFGSGTRLTVV.

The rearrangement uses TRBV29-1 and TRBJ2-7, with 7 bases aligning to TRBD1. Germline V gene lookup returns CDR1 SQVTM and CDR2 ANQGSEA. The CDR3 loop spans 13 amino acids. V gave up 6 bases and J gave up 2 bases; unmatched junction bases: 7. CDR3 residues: CSVQGTLTYEQYF. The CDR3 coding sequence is TGCAGCGTACAGGGGACCCTCACCTACGAGCAGTACTTC.

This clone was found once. This CDR3 reads CAIRNTGIGDTEAFF. CDR3 bases: TGTGCCATCAGGAATACAGGGATCGGTGACACTGAAGCTTTCTTT. The rearrangement joins TRBV10-3 to TRBJ1-1; D possibly corresponds to TRBD1 (6 bases). Germline loops: CDR1 ENHRY, CDR2 SYGVKD. The CDR3 spans 15 residues. Trimming took off 6 bases at V and 3 bases at J, with 17 bases between the two ends.

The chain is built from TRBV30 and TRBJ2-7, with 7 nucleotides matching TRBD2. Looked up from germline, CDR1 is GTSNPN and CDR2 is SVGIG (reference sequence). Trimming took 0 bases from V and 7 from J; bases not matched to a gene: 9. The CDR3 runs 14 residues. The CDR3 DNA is TGTGCCTGGAGTGTGGGGGGAGGGCCGGGAGAGCAGTACTTC. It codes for CAWSVGGGPGEQYF.

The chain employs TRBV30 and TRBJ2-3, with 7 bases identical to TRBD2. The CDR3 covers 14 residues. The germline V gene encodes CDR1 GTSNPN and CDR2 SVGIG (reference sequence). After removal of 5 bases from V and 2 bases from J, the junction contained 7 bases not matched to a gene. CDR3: CAWASGAHTDTQYF. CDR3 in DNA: TGTGCCTGGGCCAGCGGGGCCCACACAGATACGCAGTATTTT.

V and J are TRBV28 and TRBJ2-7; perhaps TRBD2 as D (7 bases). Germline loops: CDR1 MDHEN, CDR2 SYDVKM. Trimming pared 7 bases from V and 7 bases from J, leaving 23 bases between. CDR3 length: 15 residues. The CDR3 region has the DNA TGTGCCAGCACCAGAGGCCGGAGGGGGGGCCGAGAGCAGTACTTC. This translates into CASTRGRRGGREQYF. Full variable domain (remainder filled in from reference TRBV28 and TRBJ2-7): DVKVTQSSRYLVKRTGEKVFLECVQDMDHENMFWYRQDPGLGLRLIYFSYDVKMKEKGDIPEGYSVSREKKERFSLILESASTNQTSMYLCASTRGRRGGREQYFGPGTRLTVT.

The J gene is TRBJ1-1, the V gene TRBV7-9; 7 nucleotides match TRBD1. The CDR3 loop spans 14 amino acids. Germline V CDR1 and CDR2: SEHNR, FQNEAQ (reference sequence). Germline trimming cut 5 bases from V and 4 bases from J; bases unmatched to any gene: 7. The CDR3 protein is CASSRQGVGTEAFF. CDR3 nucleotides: TGTGCCAGCAGCCGACAGGGCGTGGGCACTGAAGCTTTCTTT.

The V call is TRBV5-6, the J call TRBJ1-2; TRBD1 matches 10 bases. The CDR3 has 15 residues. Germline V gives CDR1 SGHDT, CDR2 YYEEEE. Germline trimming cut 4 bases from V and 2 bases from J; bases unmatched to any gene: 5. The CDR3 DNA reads TGTGCCAGCAGCACGCCGGGACAGGGGAACTATGGCTACACCTTC. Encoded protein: CASSTPGQGNYGYTF.

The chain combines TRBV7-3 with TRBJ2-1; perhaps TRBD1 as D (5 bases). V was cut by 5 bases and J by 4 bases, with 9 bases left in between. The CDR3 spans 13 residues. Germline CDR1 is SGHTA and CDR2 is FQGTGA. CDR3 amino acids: CASSLQGYNEQFF. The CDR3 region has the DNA TGTGCCAGCAGCCTTCAGGGTTACAATGAGCAGTTCTTC.

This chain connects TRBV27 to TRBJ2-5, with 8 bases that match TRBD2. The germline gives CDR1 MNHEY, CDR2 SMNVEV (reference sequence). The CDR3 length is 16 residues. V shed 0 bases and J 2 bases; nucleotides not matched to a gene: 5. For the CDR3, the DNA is TGTGCCAGCAGTTTATCACTAGCGGAGAATCAAGAGACCCAGTACTTC. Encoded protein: CASSLSLAENQETQYF.

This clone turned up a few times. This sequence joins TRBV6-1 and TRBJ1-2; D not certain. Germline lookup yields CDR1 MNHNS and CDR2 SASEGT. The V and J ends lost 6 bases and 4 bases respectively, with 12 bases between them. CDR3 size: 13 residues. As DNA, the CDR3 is TGTGCCAGCAGAACACCGTCCTTCTATGGCTACACCTTC. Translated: CASRTPSFYGYTF.

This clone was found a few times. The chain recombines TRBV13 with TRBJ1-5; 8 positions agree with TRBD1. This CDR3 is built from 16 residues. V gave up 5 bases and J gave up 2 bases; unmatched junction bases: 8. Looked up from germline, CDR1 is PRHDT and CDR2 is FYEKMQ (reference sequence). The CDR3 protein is CASSVRQGRGNQPQHF. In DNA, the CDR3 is TGTGCCAGCAGCGTTCGACAGGGGCGAGGCAATCAGCCCCAGCATTTT.

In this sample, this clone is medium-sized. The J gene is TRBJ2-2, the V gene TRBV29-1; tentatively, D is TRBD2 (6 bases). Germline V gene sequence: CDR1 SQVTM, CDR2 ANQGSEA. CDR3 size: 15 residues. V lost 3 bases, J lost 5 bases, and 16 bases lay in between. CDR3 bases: TGCAGCGTTGAGGAGGGGACCGTAGGGACCGGGGAGCTGTTTTTT. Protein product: CSVEEGTVGTGELFF.

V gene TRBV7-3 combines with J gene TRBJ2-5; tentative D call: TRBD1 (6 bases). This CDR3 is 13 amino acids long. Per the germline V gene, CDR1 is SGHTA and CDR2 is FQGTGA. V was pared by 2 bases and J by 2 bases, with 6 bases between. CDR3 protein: CASSLQGQETQYF. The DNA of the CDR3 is TGTGCCAGCAGCTTACAGGGGCAAGAGACCCAGTACTTC. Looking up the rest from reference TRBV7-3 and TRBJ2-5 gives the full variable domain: GAGVSQTPSNKVTEKGKYVELRCDPISGHTALYWYRQSLGQGPEFLIYFQGTGAADDSGLPNDRFFAVRPEGSVSTLKIQRTERGDSAVYLCASSLQGQETQYFGPGTRLLVL.

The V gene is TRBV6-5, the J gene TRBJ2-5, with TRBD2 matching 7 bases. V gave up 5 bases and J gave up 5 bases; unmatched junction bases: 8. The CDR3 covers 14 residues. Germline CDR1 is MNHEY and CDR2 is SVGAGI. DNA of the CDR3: TGTGCCAGCAGTCCCGCCGGGGGGATCGAGACCCAGTACTTC. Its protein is CASSPAGGIETQYF.

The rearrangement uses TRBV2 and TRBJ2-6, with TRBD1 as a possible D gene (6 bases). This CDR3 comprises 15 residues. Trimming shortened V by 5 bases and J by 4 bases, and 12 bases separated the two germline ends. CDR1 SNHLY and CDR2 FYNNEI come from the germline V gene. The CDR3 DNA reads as TGTGCCAGCAGTACAGGGTCGCGGGGGGCCAACGTCCTGACTTTC. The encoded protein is CASSTGSRGANVLTF.

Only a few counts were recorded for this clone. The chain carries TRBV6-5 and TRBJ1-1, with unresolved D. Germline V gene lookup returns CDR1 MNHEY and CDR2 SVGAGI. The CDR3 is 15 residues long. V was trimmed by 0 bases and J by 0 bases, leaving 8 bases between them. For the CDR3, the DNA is TGTGCCAGCAGTTACTCGAGGCAGCTGAACACTGAAGCTTTCTTT. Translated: CASSYSRQLNTEAFF.

Written as DNA, the CDR3 is TGTGCCAGCAGCGCGATCGGGACAATCTACGAGCAGTACTTC. Its translation is CASSAIGTIYEQYF. The genes are TRBV7-9 and TRBJ2-7, with a weak D call TRBD1 (6 bases). CDR3 length equals 14 residues. The germline CDR1 and CDR2 sequences are SEHNR and FQNEAQ (reference sequence). The germline V and J ends were trimmed by 5 bases and 3 bases, with 14 bases remaining between them.